This T cell receptor beta chain was identified during a study of shared clonotypes between healthy human individuals. The CDR3 spans 14 residues. CDR1 and CDR2 (germline): ENHRY, SYGVKD. The V and J ends lost 5 bases and 3 bases respectively, with 13 bases between them. Assay: immunoSEQ multiplex PCR; the TCRdb copy retains only in-frame clones and omits some. The sample consists of about 2.4 million clones, over 85% of them appearing once. Sample: naive CD4+ T cells from PBMCs. Noted subset: CD45RA+ positively selected. The receptor was derived from a man between 18 and 35 years old in good health. Some clones in this sample may be carry-over from other donors' samples. The rearrangement links TRBV10-3 to TRBJ1-2; D may be TRBD1 (6 bases). The CDR3 DNA follows: TGTGCCATCAGTCCGAGGGCAGGGGACTATGGCTACACCTTC. As protein: CAISPRAGDYGYTF.